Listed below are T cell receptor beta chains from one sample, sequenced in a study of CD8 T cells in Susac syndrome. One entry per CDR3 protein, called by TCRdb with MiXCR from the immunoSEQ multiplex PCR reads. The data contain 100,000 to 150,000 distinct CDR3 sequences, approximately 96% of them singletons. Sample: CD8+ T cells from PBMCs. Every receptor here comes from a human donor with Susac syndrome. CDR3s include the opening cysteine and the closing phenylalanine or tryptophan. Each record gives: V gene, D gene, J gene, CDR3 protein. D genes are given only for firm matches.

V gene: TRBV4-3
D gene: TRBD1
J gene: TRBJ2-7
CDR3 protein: CASSQDLGQNYEQYF

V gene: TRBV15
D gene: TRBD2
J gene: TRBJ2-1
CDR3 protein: CATSREAGSYNEQFF

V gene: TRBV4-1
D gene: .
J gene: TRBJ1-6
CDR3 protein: CASSQTGANSPLHF

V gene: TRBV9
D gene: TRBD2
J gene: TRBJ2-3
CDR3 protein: CASSATSGMNTQYF

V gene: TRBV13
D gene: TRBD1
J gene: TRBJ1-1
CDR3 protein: CASSVGQGNTEAFF

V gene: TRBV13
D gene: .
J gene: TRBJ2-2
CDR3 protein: CASSSRDTGELFF

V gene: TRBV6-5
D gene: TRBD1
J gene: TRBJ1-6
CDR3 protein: CASSRTGDNSPLHF

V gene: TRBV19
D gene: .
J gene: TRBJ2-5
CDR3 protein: CASSISWGLQETQYF

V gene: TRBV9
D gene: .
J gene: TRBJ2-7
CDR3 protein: CASSVGYGGKYEQYF

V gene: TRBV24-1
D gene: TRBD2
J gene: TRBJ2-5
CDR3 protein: CATSDLSAGGQETQYF

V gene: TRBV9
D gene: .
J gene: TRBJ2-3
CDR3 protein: CASTPPTTDTQYF

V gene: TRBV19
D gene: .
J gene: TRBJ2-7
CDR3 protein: CASSPATGSYEQYF

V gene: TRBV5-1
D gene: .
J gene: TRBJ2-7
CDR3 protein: CASSLEAGILYEQYF

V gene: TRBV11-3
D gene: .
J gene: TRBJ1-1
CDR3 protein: CASSSDPPMNTEAFF

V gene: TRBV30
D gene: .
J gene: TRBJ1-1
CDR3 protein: CAWSVGAEAFF

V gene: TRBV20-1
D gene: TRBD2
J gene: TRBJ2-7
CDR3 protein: CSARALAGGTSYEQYF

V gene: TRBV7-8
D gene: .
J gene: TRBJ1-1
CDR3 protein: CASSKRGKWTEAFF

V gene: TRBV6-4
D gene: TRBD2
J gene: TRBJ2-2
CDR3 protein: CASSETSGTGELFF

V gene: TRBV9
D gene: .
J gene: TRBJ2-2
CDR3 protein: CASSSRDLNTGELFF

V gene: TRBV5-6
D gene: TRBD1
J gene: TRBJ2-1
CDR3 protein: CASSVRDRGSGQFF

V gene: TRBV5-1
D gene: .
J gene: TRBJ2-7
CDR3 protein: CASSAPGREAYEQYF

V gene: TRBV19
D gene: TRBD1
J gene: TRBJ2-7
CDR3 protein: CASSIVSGQGAYEQYF

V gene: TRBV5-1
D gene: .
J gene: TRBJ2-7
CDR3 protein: CASSSDWSYEQYF

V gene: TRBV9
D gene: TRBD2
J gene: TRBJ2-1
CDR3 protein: CASSAYLAAGGYNEQFF

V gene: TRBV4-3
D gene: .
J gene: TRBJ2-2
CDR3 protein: CASSQDGGQNTGELFF